This T cell receptor (beta chain) derives from a study of blood T cell repertoires in COVID-19. Profiling relied on immunoSEQ multiplex PCR, and the TCRdb table lists in-frame clones only, not all of them. The sample contains approximately 220,000 clones, 70% to 90% of which appear only once. There are 13 residues in the CDR3. CDR1 is SGHDN and CDR2 is FVKESK in the germline V gene. Trimming removed 2 bases at V and 7 bases at J, with 9 bases between. The table lists this clone with a few counts. This chain joins TRBV14 and TRBJ2-1; D is unresolved. The sequencing input was PBMCs or T cells enriched from blood (not recorded which). The clonotype was recovered from a woman in her twenties or thirties who had been exposed to COVID-19. The CDR3 protein is CASSQRNRNEQFF. The CDR3 region has the DNA TGTGCCAGCAGCCAAAGGAACAGAAATGAGCAGTTCTTC. Variable domain in full (rest from reference TRBV14 and TRBJ2-1): EAGVTQFPSHSVIEKGQTVTLRCDPISGHDNLYWYRRVMGKEIKFLLHFVKESKQDESGMPNNRFLAERTGGTYSTLKVQPAELEDSGVYFCASSQRNRNEQFFGPGTRLTVL.